This passage covers 22 T cell receptor beta chains from one sample sequenced in a study of shared clonotypes between healthy human individuals. Clones were read by immunoSEQ multiplex PCR, and TCRdb kept only the in-frame ones, dropping some. The data show around 2.5 million clones, roughly 93% seen once. Sequencing used naive CD4+ T cells from PBMCs. Subset in this sample: CD45RA+ positively selected. These receptors all stem from a man between 18 and 35 years old in good health. Some clones in this sample may be carry-over from other donors' samples.

This clone has only one observation. The chain links TRBV6-5 to TRBJ2-5; D is unclear. The ends were cut back, 6 bases at V and 2 bases at J, with 10 bases in the middle. The CDR3 spans 13 residues. Germline loops: CDR1 MNHEY, CDR2 SVGAGI. As DNA, the CDR3 is TGTGCCAGCAGAAGACACCTACAAGAGACCCAGTACTTC. Translation: CASRRHLQETQYF.

Remarks on this clone: A read error may account for a junction end that differs from germline. V usage is TRBV28 and J usage is TRBJ2-7; a possible D gene is TRBD2 (6 bases). The CDR3 spans 15 residues. The germline gives CDR1 MDHEN, CDR2 SYDVKM. The CDR3 here is CASSPGTVLSFEQYF. CDR3 bases: TGTGCCAGCAGTCCCGGGACTGTTTTATCCTTCGAGCAGTACTTC.

This sequence joins TRBV28 and TRBJ1-2, with 8 bases that match TRBD1. This CDR3 spans 13 amino acids. The J segment lost 7 bases and the V segment lost 6 bases, leaving 7 bases of the junction unmatched. The germline gives CDR1 MDHEN, CDR2 SYDVKM. The CDR3 loop is CASRPTGDLGYTF. Written as DNA, the CDR3 is TGTGCCAGCAGACCGACAGGGGATCTTGGCTACACCTTC.

V usage is TRBV29-1 and J usage is TRBJ2-3; a possible D gene is TRBD2 (7 bases). The CDR3 is made up of 14 amino acids. Germline V gene sequence: CDR1 SQVTM, CDR2 ANQGSEA. V was pared by 2 bases and J by 1 base, with 10 bases between. Here the CDR3 DNA reads TGCAGCGTTGAACAGGGGAGGGGCACAGATACGCAGTATTTT. Residues: CSVEQGRGTDTQYF.

This chain links TRBV28 with TRBJ2-7; 14 nucleotides align to TRBD2. The CDR3 runs 17 residues. Germline values: CDR1 MDHEN, CDR2 SYDVKM. J was trimmed by 7 bases and V by 5 bases; bases with no gene match: 13. The CDR3 loop reads CASSRLGTSGSFSEQYF. The CDR3 region has the DNA TGTGCCAGCAGTCGTCTCGGGACTAGCGGGAGTTTCTCGGAGCAGTACTTC.

The rearrangement links TRBV21-1 to TRBJ1-2; whether TRBD1, the table's D call, matches the DNA was not checked. TRBV21-1 is annotated as a pseudogene. The CDR3 spans 16 residues. The CDR3 DNA reads TGCTCCCACGGCCCATCCTCCGGACAGGGCCACTATGGCTACACCTTC. Protein product: CSHGPSSGQGHYGYTF.

The V call is TRBV2, the J call TRBJ1-5, with D perhaps TRBD1 (5 bases). The V gene lost 3 bases and the J gene lost 6 bases, with 18 bases spanning the gap. The CDR3 loop spans 16 amino acids. Germline CDR1 SNHLY, CDR2 FYNNEI. The CDR3 DNA follows: TGTGCCAGCAGTGATGAGGGGCAACGCCTAGGTCAGCCCCAGCATTTT. It specifies CASSDEGQRLGQPQHF.

The chain carries TRBV10-3 and TRBJ2-1; no firm D call. CDR1 is ENHRY, CDR2 SYGVKD, per germline. V gave up 7 bases and J gave up 5 bases, with 12 bases separating them. The CDR3 has 13 amino acids. The CDR3 nucleotides are TGTGCCATCACCGGCGACAACAACAATGAGCAGTTCTTC. It yields the protein CAITGDNNNEQFF.

In this sample, this clone turned up once. The chain recombines TRBV6-1 with TRBJ1-5, with a weak D call TRBD1 (6 bases). With 2 bases removed from V and 7 bases from J, the gap between germline ends came to 12 bases. The CDR3 sequence is 14 residues long. Per germline, CDR1 MNHNS and CDR2 SASEGT. DNA for the CDR3: TGTGCCAGCAGTGAAACCGGGGGGCGACAGCCCCAGCATTTT. This gives the protein CASSETGGRQPQHF.

The genes are TRBV4-2 and TRBJ2-2; 11 nucleotides align to TRBD2. Germline lookup yields CDR1 LGHNA and CDR2 YNFKEQ. The CDR3 covers 18 residues. V lost 4 bases, J lost 7 bases, and 14 bases stayed unmatched. CDR3 bases: TGTGCCAGCAGCCTGGGGGGGCTAGCGGGAGGAGTAGTCGGGGAGCTGTTTTTT. Protein product: CASSLGGLAGGVVGELFF.

Notes on this clone: In the same sample, other DNA sequences code for this CDR3. The chain uses TRBV6-1 and TRBJ1-5, with 7 bases lining up with TRBD1. After removal of 4 bases from V and 7 bases from J, the junction contained 4 bases not matched to a gene. CDR1 is MNHNS and CDR2 is SASEGT in the germline V gene. The CDR3 runs 13 residues. The CDR3 DNA sequence: TGTGCCAGCAGTGCGCAGGGGGACCAGCCCCAGCATTTT. Protein sequence: CASSAQGDQPQHF.

The chain recombines TRBV27 with TRBJ2-5, with D perhaps assigned TRBD1 or TRBD2 (5 bases each). Germline V gene data show CDR1 as MNHEY and CDR2 as SMNVEV (reference sequence). The CDR3 totals 16 residues. The V end was cut by 5 bases, the J end by 6 bases, with 22 bases between. The CDR3 loop is CASSNPRDRATKTQYF. Here the CDR3 DNA reads TGTGCCAGCAGTAACCCCCGGGACCGAGCTACTAAGACCCAGTACTTC.

V gene TRBV19 combines with J gene TRBJ2-5; tentatively, D is TRBD1 or TRBD2 (6 bases each). The CDR3 spans 13 residues. The V end lost 6 bases, the J end lost 4 bases, and 12 bases lay between the germline ends. Germline V gene lookup returns CDR1 LNHDA and CDR2 SQIVND (reference sequence). CDR3 nucleotides: TGTGCCAGTAGCGGGAAGGGGGGAGAGACCCAGTACTTC. Translating it yields CASSGKGGETQYF.

The gene calls are TRBV29-1 and TRBJ2-5; D remains ambiguous. V was clipped by 3 bases and J by 5 bases, with 10 bases between them. The CDR3 consists of 12 residues. Germline lookup yields CDR1 SQVTM and CDR2 ANQGSEA. In nucleotides, the CDR3 is TGCAGCGTTGACACCTCGACCGAGACCCAGTACTTC. This sequence encodes CSVDTSTETQYF.

The J gene is TRBJ2-6, the V gene TRBV27; tentative D call: TRBD1 (6 bases). Per the germline V gene, CDR1 is MNHEY and CDR2 is SMNVEV (reference sequence). V was pared by 4 bases and J by 0 bases, with 10 bases between. The CDR3 contains 16 residues. The CDR3 reads CASSYGQLSGANVLTF. For the CDR3, the DNA is TGTGCCAGCAGTTACGGACAGCTCTCTGGGGCCAACGTCCTGACTTTC. Complete variable domain (other parts from reference TRBV27 and TRBJ2-6): EAQVTQNPRYLITVTGKKLTVTCSQNMNHEYMSWYRQDPGLGLRQIYYSMNVEVTDKGDVPEGYKVSRKEKRNFPLILESPSPNQTSLYFCASSYGQLSGANVLTFGAGSRLTVL.

This sequence joins TRBV7-6 and TRBJ2-5; TRBD1 aligns across 7 bases. The germline V gene has CDR1 SGHVS and CDR2 FNYEAQ. The ends lost 6 bases at V and 5 bases at J; junction bases unmatched: 6. This CDR3 spans 13 amino acids. CDR3 coding DNA: TGTGCCAGCAGACCAGGGGGTTTGGAGACCCAGTACTTC. It codes for CASRPGGLETQYF.

In the case of this clone: Distinct nucleotide sequences in the sample also encode this CDR3. The rearrangement uses TRBV18 and TRBJ1-1; no reliable D call. The germline V gene has CDR1 KGHSH and CDR2 LQKENI. V was pared by 3 bases and J by 1 base, with 6 bases between. The CDR3 contains 13 residues. This chain's CDR3 is CASSPDQNTEAFF. The CDR3 DNA is TGTGCCAGCTCACCGGACCAGAACACTGAAGCTTTCTTT. The complete variable domain, with remaining parts taken from reference TRBV18 and TRBJ1-1, reads NAGVMQNPRHLVRRRGQEARLRCSPMKGHSHVYWYRQLPEEGLKFMVYLQKENIIDESGMPKERFSAEFPKEGPSILRIQQVVRGDSAAYFCASSPDQNTEAFFGQGTRLTVV.

The chain combines TRBV6-6 with TRBJ2-7, with 12 bases matching TRBD2. V was clipped by 5 bases and J by 5 bases; unmatched bases: 4. CDR1 is MNHNY and CDR2 is SVGAGI in the germline V gene (reference sequence). This CDR3 has 14 amino acids. The CDR3 protein is CASSMTSGSNEQYF. DNA of the CDR3: TGTGCCAGCAGTATGACTAGCGGGAGTAACGAGCAGTACTTC.

V is TRBV18 and J is TRBJ2-1; TRBD2 aligns across 14 bases. Trimming cost V 8 bases and J 9 bases; bases outside gene matches: 9. This CDR3 contains 15 residues. The germline gives CDR1 KGHSH, CDR2 LQKENI. The CDR3 sequence is CASNGTSGRKGEQFF. The CDR3, as DNA: TGTGCCAGCAACGGGACTAGCGGGAGAAAGGGTGAGCAGTTCTTC.

Details on this clone: A junction end diverges from the germline sequence, so it may reflect a read error. The chain employs TRBV20-1 and TRBJ2-1, with D unclear. This CDR3 spans 10 amino acids. Per the germline V gene, CDR1 is DFQATT and CDR2 is SNEGSKA (reference sequence). The CDR3 spells CSAREISLVF. The CDR3 region has the DNA TGCAGTGCTAGGGAAATTTCTCTGGTCTTC.

V usage is TRBV25-1 and J usage is TRBJ2-7; no clear D gene. The CDR3 consists of 13 residues. CDR1 and CDR2 from the germline V gene are MGHDK and SYGVNS. Trimming removed 3 bases at V and 2 bases at J, with 8 bases between. This CDR3 is CASSDARAYEQYF. The CDR3 DNA is TGTGCCAGCAGTGACGCTCGGGCCTACGAGCAGTACTTC.

This chain joins TRBV6-1 and TRBJ2-7; 8 bases fit TRBD1. J gave up 6 bases and V 6 bases, and 10 bases lay outside the gene matches. The length of the CDR3 is 14 residues. From germline, CDR1 is MNHNS and CDR2 SASEGT. The CDR3 is CASRDTGQVREQYF. CDR3 coding DNA: TGTGCCAGCAGGGATACGGGACAGGTACGCGAGCAGTACTTC.